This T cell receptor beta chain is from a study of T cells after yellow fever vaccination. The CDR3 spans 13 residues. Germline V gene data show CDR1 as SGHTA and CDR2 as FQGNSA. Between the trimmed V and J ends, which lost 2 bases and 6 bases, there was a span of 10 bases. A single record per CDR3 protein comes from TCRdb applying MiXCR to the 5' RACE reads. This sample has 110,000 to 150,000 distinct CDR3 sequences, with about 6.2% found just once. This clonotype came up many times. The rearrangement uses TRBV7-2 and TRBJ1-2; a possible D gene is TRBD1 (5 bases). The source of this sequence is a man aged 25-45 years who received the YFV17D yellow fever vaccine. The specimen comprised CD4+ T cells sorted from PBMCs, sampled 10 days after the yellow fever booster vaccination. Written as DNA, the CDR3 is TGTGCCAGCAGCTTATGGGGAGGGGATGGCTACACCTTC. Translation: CASSLWGGDGYTF. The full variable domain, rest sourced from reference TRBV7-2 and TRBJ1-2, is GAGVSQSPSNKVTEKGKDVELRCDPISGHTALYWYRQSLGQGLEFLIYFQGNSAPDKSGLPSDRFSAERTGGSVSTLTIQRTQQEDSAVYLCASSLWGGDGYTFGSGTRLTVV.